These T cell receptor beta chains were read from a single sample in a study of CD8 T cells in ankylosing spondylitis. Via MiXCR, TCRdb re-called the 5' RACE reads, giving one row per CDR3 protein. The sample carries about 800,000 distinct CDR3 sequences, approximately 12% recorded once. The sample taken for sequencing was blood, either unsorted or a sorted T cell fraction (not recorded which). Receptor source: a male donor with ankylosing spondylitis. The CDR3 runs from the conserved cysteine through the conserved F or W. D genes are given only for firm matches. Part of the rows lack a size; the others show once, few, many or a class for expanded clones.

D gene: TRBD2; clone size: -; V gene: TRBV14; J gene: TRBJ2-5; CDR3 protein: CASSQGTSGSAYQETQYF; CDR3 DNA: TGTGCCAGCAGCCAAGGGACTAGCGGGAGTGCGTACCAAGAGACCCAGTACTTC
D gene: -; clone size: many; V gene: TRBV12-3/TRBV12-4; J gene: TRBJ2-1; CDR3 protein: CASSSRGSYNEQFF; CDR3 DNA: TGTGCCAGCAGTTCACGAGGCTCCTACAATGAGCAGTTCTTC
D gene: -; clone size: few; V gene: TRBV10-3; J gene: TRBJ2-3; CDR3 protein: CAISAEGPDTQYF; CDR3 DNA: TGTGCCATCAGTGCGGAGGGTCCAGATACGCAGTATTTT
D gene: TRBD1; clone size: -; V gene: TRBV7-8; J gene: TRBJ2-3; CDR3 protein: CAGSSGTGSDTQYF; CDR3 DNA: TGTGCCGGTTCAAGCGGGACAGGGTCAGATACGCAGTATTTT
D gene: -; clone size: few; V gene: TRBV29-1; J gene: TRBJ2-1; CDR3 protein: CSVDRLFVNEQFF; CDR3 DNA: TGCAGCGTTGACAGACTGTTTGTCAATGAGCAGTTCTTC
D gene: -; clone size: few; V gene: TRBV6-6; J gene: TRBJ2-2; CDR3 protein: CASSYAGTGELFF; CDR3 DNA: TGTGCCAGCAGTTACGCAGGGACCGGGGAGCTGTTTTTT
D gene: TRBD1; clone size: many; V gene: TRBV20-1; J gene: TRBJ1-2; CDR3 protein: CSASRGQAGGYTF; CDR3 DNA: TGCAGTGCTAGCCGCGGACAGGCTGGTGGCTACACCTTC
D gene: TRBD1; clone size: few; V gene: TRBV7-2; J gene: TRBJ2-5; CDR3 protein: CASSPLGTVYQETQYF; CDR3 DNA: TGTGCCAGCAGCCCACTTGGGACAGTGTACCAAGAGACCCAGTACTTC
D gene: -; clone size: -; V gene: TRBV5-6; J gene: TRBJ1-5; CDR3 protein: CASSLYNDQPQHF; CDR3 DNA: TGTGCCAGCAGCTTGTATAATGATCAGCCCCAGCATTTT
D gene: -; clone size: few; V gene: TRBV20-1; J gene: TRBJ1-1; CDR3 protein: CSATYRAGNEAFF; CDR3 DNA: TGCAGTGCTACTTACAGGGCAGGGAATGAAGCTTTCTTT
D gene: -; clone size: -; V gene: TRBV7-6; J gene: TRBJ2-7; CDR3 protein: CASSLAWRSYEQYF; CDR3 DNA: TGTGCCAGCAGCTTAGCTTGGCGAAGTTACGAGCAGTACTTC
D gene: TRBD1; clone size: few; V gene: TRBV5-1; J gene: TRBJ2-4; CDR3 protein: CASSTNRDRGLGIQYF; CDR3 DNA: TGCGCCAGCAGCACTAACCGGGACAGGGGGCTGGGCATTCAGTACTTC
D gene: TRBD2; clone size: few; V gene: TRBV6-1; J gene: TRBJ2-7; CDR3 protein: CASSRRKLAGGTYEQYF; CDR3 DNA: TGTGCCAGCAGTCGACGAAAGTTAGCGGGGGGCACCTACGAGCAGTACTTC